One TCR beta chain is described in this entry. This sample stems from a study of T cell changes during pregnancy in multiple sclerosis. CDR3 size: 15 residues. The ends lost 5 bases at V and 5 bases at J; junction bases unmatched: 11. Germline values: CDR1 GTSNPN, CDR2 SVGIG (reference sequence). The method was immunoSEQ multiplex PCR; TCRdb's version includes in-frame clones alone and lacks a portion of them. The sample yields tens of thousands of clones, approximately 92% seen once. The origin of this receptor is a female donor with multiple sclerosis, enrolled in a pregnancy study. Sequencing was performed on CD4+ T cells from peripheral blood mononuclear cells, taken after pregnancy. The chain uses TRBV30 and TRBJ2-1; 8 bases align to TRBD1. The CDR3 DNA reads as TGTGCCTGGGGCTGGGACAGGCTCGGACACAATGAGCAGTTCTTC. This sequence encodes CAWGWDRLGHNEQFF.